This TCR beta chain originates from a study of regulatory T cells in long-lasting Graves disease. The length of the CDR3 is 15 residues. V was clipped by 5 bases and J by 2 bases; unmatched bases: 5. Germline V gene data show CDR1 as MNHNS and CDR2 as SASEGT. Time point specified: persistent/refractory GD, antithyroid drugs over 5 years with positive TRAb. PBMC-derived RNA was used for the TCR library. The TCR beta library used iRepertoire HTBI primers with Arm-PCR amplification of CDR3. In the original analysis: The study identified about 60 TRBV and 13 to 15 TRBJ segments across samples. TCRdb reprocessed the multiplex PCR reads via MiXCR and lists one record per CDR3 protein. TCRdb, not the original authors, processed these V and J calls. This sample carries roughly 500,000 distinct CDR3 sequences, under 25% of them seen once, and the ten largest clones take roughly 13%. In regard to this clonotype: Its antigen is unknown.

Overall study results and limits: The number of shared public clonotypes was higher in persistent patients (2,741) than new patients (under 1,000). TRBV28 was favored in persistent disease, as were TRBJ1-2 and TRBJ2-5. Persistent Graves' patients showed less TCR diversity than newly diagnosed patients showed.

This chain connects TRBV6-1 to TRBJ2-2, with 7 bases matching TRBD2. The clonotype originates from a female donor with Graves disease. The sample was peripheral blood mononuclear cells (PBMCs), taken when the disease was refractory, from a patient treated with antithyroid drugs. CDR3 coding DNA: TGTGCCAGCAGTCCACAGCGGGGTAACACCGGGGAGCTGTTTTTT. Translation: CASSPQRGNTGELFF.